The 21 T cell receptor beta chains below were found in one sample sequenced in a study of vaccination and CD4 T cells after COVID-19 (dated by TCRdb to 2021 to 2024). No antigen has been identified for these receptors. The treatment or condition label here, explained by the study, means: roughly 10-day PBMC culture with coronavirus spike peptide pools or control peptides (ViraFEST assay). Libraries were made using PCR. TCRdb lists the instrument as Illumina iSeq 100. DNA from cultured CD4+ T cells underwent TCR sequencing with the Oncomine TCR Beta short-read assay at the Johns Hopkins FTIC core. TCRdb took the public reads, trimmed them with fastp at Q25, ran MiXCR for clone calling and kept in-frame beta chains. Rows merge per CDR3 protein into single entries with the most common DNA and genes. This sample comprises under 15,000 distinct CDR3 sequences, about two fifths of them detected only once. The top ten clones comprise roughly 8.4% of the sample.

The sequencing here drew on CD4+ T cells from blood, cultured in vitro, taken after SARS-CoV-2 vaccination. The receptors here all came from a human donor who had recovered from COVID-19.

This clonotype is medium-sized within its sample. The rearrangement uses TRBV27 and TRBJ2-7; 8 nucleotides align to TRBD2. J was trimmed by 5 bases and V by 7 bases; bases with no gene match: 4. The germline CDR1 and CDR2 sequences are MNHEY and SMNVEV (reference sequence). The CDR3 has 12 residues. The CDR3 loop is CASTTGGNEQYF. Here the CDR3 DNA reads TGTGCCAGCACGACGGGGGGGAACGAGCAGTACTTC.

This clonotype was counted between two and nine times. V usage is TRBV6-2 or TRBV6-3 and J usage is TRBJ1-1; no clear D. In germline, CDR1 is MNHEY, CDR2 SVGEGT. Trimming took 4 bases from V and 0 from J, leaving 9 bases between them. The CDR3 sequence is 14 residues long. For the CDR3, the DNA is TGTGCCAGCAGTTTTCAAGGCATGAACACTGAAGCTTTCTTT. This encodes CASSFQGMNTEAFF.

V is TRBV20-1 and J is TRBJ2-6, with D uncertain. The CDR3 consists of 13 residues. Germline V CDR1 and CDR2: DFQATT, SNEGSKA (reference sequence). V was shortened by 3 bases and J by 1 base, with 4 bases between the two germline ends. CDR3 nucleotides: TGCAGTGCTAGCATATCTGGGGCCAACGTCCTGACTTTC. Translated, it gives CSASISGANVLTF.

The rearrangement uses TRBV7-6 and TRBJ2-1; TRBD2 aligns across 15 bases. The trim removed 5 bases at V and 7 bases at J, leaving 9 bases unmatched. Germline-derived CDR1 and CDR2 are SGHVS and FNYEAQ. There are 17 residues in the CDR3. In DNA form, the CDR3 reads TGTGCCAGCAGCCCTCGGGGACTAGCGGGGGGAACGAATGAGCAGTTCTTC. Its protein is CASSPRGLAGGTNEQFF. Complete variable domain (other parts from reference TRBV7-6 and TRBJ2-1): GAGVSQSPRYKVTKRGQDVALRCDPISGHVSLYWYRQALGQGPEFLTYFNYEAQQDKSGLPNDRFSAERPEGSISTLTIQRTEQRDSAMYRCASSPRGLAGGTNEQFFGPGTRLTVL.

The rearrangement uses TRBV5-4 and TRBJ2-3, with TRBD2 matching over 8 bases. Germline CDR1 SGHNT, CDR2 YYREEE (reference sequence). Trimming took 3 bases from V and 4 from J; bases not matched to a gene: 4. The CDR3 length is 14 residues. Written as DNA, the CDR3 is TGTGCCAGCAGCTCCCGGGGGGGGGCAGATACGCAGTATTTT. It translates to CASSSRGGADTQYF.

As DNA, the CDR3 is TGCGCCAGCAGTCAAGGGGGACTAGCGGGAGGCACAGATACGCAGTATTTT. Translation: CASSQGGLAGGTDTQYF. The chain carries TRBV23-1 and TRBJ2-3; 14 bases agree with TRBD2. TRBV23-1 is flagged as an ORF with uncertain function. CDR3 length equals 17 residues. The V gene end was trimmed by 2 bases and the J gene end by 1 base; junction bases not matched to a gene: 2.

This chain joins TRBV20-1 and TRBJ1-1; 9 positions agree with TRBD1. The CDR3 runs to 11 residues. Germline V CDR1 and CDR2: DFQATT, SNEGSKA (reference sequence). After removal of 6 bases from V and 6 bases from J, the junction contained 2 bases not matched to a gene. For the CDR3, the DNA is TGCAGTGCGGGACAGGGTGCTGAAGCTTTCTTT. Protein: CSAGQGAEAFF.

This clonotype is categorized as medium-sized. This chain joins TRBV7-2 and TRBJ1-1; D call uncertain. Trimming cost V 6 bases and J 1 base, with 15 bases left between them. The CDR3 has 15 amino acids. Germline-derived CDR1 and CDR2 are SGHTA and FQGNSA. CDR3 residues: CASSHDPTRNTEAFF. The CDR3 nucleotides are TGTGCCAGCAGTCACGACCCTACGAGGAACACTGAAGCTTTCTTT.

This clonotype has a handful of counts. The genes are TRBV20-1 and TRBJ2-3, with D perhaps matching TRBD1 (6 bases). Trimming removed 1 base at V and 1 base at J, with 9 bases between. Germline-derived CDR1 and CDR2 are DFQATT and SNEGSKA (reference sequence). The CDR3 consists of 14 residues. The CDR3 DNA reads as TGCAGTGCTAGAGTGGACAGCCGCACAGATACGCAGTATTTT. Translated: CSARVDSRTDTQYF.

J is TRBJ2-1 and V is TRBV6-5; D is unresolved. This CDR3 comprises 15 residues. Germline V CDR1 and CDR2: MNHEY, SVGAGI. The V end was cut by 2 bases, the J end by 7 bases, with 15 bases between. The CDR3 DNA reads TGTGCCAGCAGTTACAGCGACAAAAGTGGGAATGAGCAGTTCTTC. It translates to CASSYSDKSGNEQFF.

This sequence joins TRBV6-5 and TRBJ2-7, with 9 nucleotides matching TRBD1. The J segment lost 4 bases and the V segment lost 1 base, leaving 5 bases of the junction unmatched. The CDR3 length is 15 residues. CDR1 MNHEY and CDR2 SVGAGI come from the germline V gene. CDR3 bases: TGTGCCAGCAGTTACTGGCCGGACAGGGGTTACGAGCAGTACTTC. Encoded protein: CASSYWPDRGYEQYF.

This clonotype has only a few counts. The V call is TRBV27, the J call TRBJ1-1; TRBD1 is a possible D gene (5 bases). Germline V gene data show CDR1 as MNHEY and CDR2 as SMNVEV (reference sequence). Trimming cost V 7 bases and J 9 bases, with 24 bases left between them. The CDR3 covers 15 residues. This CDR3 reads CASKTLGDGDRKAFF. CDR3 in DNA: TGTGCCAGCAAGACATTGGGGGACGGGGATCGAAAAGCTTTCTTT.

The rearrangement joins TRBV7-2 to TRBJ1-4; no clear D. The CDR3 extends over 16 amino acids. CDR1 SGHTA and CDR2 FQGNSA come from the germline V gene. The ends were cut back, 0 bases at V and 5 bases at J, with 13 bases in the middle. The CDR3 region is CASSLARHRGNEKLFF. Written as DNA, the CDR3 is TGTGCCAGCAGCTTAGCGAGGCACCGAGGGAATGAAAAACTGTTTTTT.

This clonotype has more than one count but fewer than ten. V usage is TRBV15 and J usage is TRBJ1-1; D is undetermined. The CDR3 runs 13 residues. The germline gives CDR1 LNHNV, CDR2 YYDKDF (reference sequence). V was cut by 1 base and J by 2 bases, with 5 bases left in between. The CDR3: CATSRAVNTEAFF. The CDR3 bases are TGTGCCACCAGCAGAGCAGTTAACACTGAAGCTTTCTTT.

The rearrangement uses TRBV28 and TRBJ2-1; D not certain. The CDR3 totals 18 residues. Looked up from germline, CDR1 is MDHEN and CDR2 is SYDVKM. V dropped 4 bases and J dropped 9 bases, with 28 bases sitting between them. The CDR3 bases are TGTGCCAGCAGTTCGGCCGTGTTAAGAGGCCGATCCCGCCGTGAGCAGTTCTTC. This codes for CASSSAVLRGRSRREQFF.

The chain joins TRBV7-8 to TRBJ1-1; D possibly corresponds to TRBD1 (6 bases). CDR3 length equals 18 residues. The germline CDR1 and CDR2 sequences are SGHVS and FQNEAQ. Trimming took off 0 bases at V and 7 bases at J, with 24 bases between the two ends. CDR3 nucleotide sequence: TGTGCCAGCAGCTTAGCAGTGGTCTGGCTGGGGGCGCGCGGTGAAGCTTTCTTT. Residues: CASSLAVVWLGARGEAFF.

V gene TRBV20-1 combines with J gene TRBJ2-3; TRBD2 aligns across 7 bases. V gave up 3 bases and J gave up 5 bases; unmatched junction bases: 8. Looked up from germline, CDR1 is DFQATT and CDR2 is SNEGSKA (reference sequence). This CDR3 region has 14 residues. The CDR3 DNA is TGCAGTGCTAGCGGACTAGACCCCATAGATACGCAGTATTTT. Amino acids: CSASGLDPIDTQYF.

Remarks on this clonotype: The CDR3 carries no conserved terminal phenylalanine or tryptophan, so it likely arises from a read error. This chain uses TRBV10-3 with TRBJ1-2; D is perhaps TRBD1 (6 bases). The CDR3 has 12 residues. With 7 bases removed from V and 7 bases from J, the gap between germline ends came to 13 bases. Germline V CDR1 and CDR2: ENHRY, SYGVKD. The DNA for the CDR3 is TGTGCCATCAAACCGGACAGCTTTGGCTACACCTCC. It translates to CAIKPDSFGYTS.

This chain connects TRBV27 to TRBJ2-1; the match to TRBD1 covers 9 bases. V lost 2 bases to trimming and J lost 8 bases; unmatched junction nucleotides: 4. The germline V gene has CDR1 MNHEY and CDR2 SMNVEV (reference sequence). This CDR3 contains 14 residues. The CDR3 bases are TGTGCCAGCAGTTTAAGAACAGGGGGCGATGAGCAGTTCTTC. It specifies CASSLRTGGDEQFF.

This clonotype has more than one count but fewer than ten. The CDR3 coding sequence is TGTGCCAGCAGCAAAGCTTTGGGACAGGGTGGTACTGAAGCTTTCTTT. It is translated as CASSKALGQGGTEAFF. The genes are TRBV21-1 and TRBJ1-1; the D call of TRBD1 is as the table states it, not checked on the DNA. TRBV21-1 is an annotated pseudogene. This CDR3 has 16 residues.

This sequence joins TRBV20-1 and TRBJ2-3, with D hard to call. The CDR3 spans 14 residues. Trimming stripped 3 bases from V and 4 bases from J, with 14 bases between. Germline V gives CDR1 DFQATT, CDR2 SNEGSKA (reference sequence). The CDR3 sequence: CSASIYGSADTQYF. CDR3 DNA sequence: TGCAGTGCTAGTATATATGGAAGCGCAGATACGCAGTATTTT.